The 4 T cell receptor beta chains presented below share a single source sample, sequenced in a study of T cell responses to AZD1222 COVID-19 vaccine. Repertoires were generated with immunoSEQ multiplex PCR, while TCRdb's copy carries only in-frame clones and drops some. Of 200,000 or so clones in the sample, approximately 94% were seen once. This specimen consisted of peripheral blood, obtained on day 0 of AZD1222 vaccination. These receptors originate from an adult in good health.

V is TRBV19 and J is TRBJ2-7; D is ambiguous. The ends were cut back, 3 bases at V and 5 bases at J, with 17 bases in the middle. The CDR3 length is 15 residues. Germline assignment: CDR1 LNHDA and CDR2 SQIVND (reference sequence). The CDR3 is CASSISATRGDEQYF. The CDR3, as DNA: TGTGCCAGTAGTATTTCGGCAACTCGAGGTGACGAGCAGTACTTC.

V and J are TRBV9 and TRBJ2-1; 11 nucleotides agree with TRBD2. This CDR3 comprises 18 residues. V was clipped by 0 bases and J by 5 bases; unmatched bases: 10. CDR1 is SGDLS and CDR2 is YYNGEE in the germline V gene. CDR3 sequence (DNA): TGTGCCAGCAGCGTAGGGAGGGTGACTAGCGGGATCGACAATGAGCAGTTCTTC. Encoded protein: CASSVGRVTSGIDNEQFF. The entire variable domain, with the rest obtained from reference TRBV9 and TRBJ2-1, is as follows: DSGVTQTPKHLITATGQRVTLRCSPRSGDLSVYWYQQSLDQGLQFLIQYYNGEERAKGNILERFSAQQFPDLHSELNLSSLELGDSALYFCASSVGRVTSGIDNEQFFGPGTRLTVL.

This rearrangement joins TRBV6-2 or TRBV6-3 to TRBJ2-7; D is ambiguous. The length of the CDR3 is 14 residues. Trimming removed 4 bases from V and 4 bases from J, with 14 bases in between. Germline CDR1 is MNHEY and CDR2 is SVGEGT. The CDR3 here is CASSFSSVRYEQYF. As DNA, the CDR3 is TGTGCCAGCAGTTTTTCGAGTGTAAGATACGAGCAGTACTTC.

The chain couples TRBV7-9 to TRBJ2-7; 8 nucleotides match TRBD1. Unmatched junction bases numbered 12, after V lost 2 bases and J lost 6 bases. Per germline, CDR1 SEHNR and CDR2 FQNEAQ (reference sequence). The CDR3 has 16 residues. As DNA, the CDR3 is TGTGCCAGCAGCTTAATAGGTGGCCAGGGGGCCCGCGAGCAGTACTTC. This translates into CASSLIGGQGAREQYF.